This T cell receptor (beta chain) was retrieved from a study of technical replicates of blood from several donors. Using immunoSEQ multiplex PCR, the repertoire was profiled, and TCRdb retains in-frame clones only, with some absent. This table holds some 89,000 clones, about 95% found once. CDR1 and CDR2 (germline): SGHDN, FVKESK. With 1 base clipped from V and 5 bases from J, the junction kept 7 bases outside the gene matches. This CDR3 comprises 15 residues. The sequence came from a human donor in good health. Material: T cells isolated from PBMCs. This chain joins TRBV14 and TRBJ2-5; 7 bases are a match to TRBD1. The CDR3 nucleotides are TGTGCCAGCAGCCAAGGACACAGGGGATTCGAGACCCAGTACTTC. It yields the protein CASSQGHRGFETQYF.